These 24 T cell receptor beta chains came from one sample sequenced in a study of cytomegalovirus exposure and HLA in healthy donors. The PCR contained 60 Vbeta and 13 Jbeta primers. Produced via immunoSEQ multiplex PCR; TCRdb's table is partial and in-frame only. The table lists 110,000 or so clones, just under 80% of them singletons, with about 5.3% in the top ten. The sample taken for sequencing was PBMCs. The receptors were sampled from a male donor in good health and CMV-seronegative.

The chain has TRBV5-1 and TRBJ1-5, with 9 bases lining up with TRBD1. The CDR3 has 15 amino acids. CDR1 SGHRS and CDR2 YFSETQ come from the germline V gene. V was pared by 4 bases and J by 4 bases, with 6 bases of the junction left unmatched. CDR3 region: CASSLLGQGNQPQHF. DNA of the CDR3: TGCGCCAGCAGCCTCTTGGGACAGGGTAATCAGCCCCAGCATTTT.

The rearrangement joins TRBV7-9 to TRBJ2-2; a possible D gene is TRBD2 (6 bases). V gave up 4 bases and J gave up 4 bases, with 10 bases separating them. CDR3 size: 14 residues. CDR1 and CDR2 (germline): SEHNR, FQNEAQ (reference sequence). This CDR3 is CASSSGLSTGELFF. CDR3 nucleotides: TGTGCCAGCAGCTCGGGACTTAGCACCGGGGAGCTGTTTTTT.

The V and J genes are TRBV7-8 and TRBJ1-1, with TRBD1 identical over 7 bases. V lost 1 base, J lost 1 base, and 9 bases stayed unmatched. This CDR3 is 17 amino acids long. Per the germline V gene, CDR1 is SGHVS and CDR2 is FQNEAQ. The CDR3, as DNA: TGTGCCAGCAGCTTAGAATATATGCGGACAGGGAACACTGAAGCTTTCTTT. Translated, it gives CASSLEYMRTGNTEAFF.

In nucleotides, the CDR3 is TGTGCCAGCAGTGGGCGGATTGAAGCTTTCTTT. Translating gives CASSGRIEAFF. The V gene is TRBV6-4, the J gene TRBJ1-1; D ambiguous. Germline V lookup: CDR1 MRHNA, CDR2 SNTAGT. V lost 4 bases and J 7 bases, leaving 7 bases between the germline ends. There are 11 residues in the CDR3.

The sample holds a few counts of this clone. This chain uses TRBV10-3 with TRBJ2-3; 8 positions match TRBD1. CDR1 ENHRY and CDR2 SYGVKD come from the germline V gene. Losses at the gene ends were 7 bases for V and 3 bases for J; bases not matched to a gene: 6. The CDR3 length is 14 residues. CDR3 residues: CAINDRGTTDTQYF. The CDR3, as DNA: TGTGCCATCAACGACAGGGGCACGACAGATACGCAGTATTTT.

V usage is TRBV30 and J usage is TRBJ2-1; TRBD2 matches at 14 bases. The V gene's germline CDR1 is GTSNPN and CDR2 SVGIG (reference sequence). The V gene end was trimmed by 0 bases and the J gene end by 9 bases; junction bases not matched to a gene: 7. This CDR3 is 16 amino acids long. CDR3 bases: TGTGCCTGGAGTGTAGGGGGACTAGCGGGAGCAGGTGAGCAGTTCTTC. Its translation: CAWSVGGLAGAGEQFF.

The chain uses TRBV28 and TRBJ1-5, with 9 bases identical to TRBD1. With V trimmed by 6 bases and J by 5 bases, 8 bases remained unmatched. The CDR3 spans 15 residues. Germline V gives CDR1 MDHEN, CDR2 SYDVKM. DNA for the CDR3: TGTGCCAGCAGCGGGGACAGGGAGGGGGATCAGCCCCAGCATTTT. It encodes CASSGDREGDQPQHF.

This chain joins TRBV9 and TRBJ2-5; 13 bases align to TRBD2. Losses at the gene ends were 0 bases for V and 5 bases for J; bases not matched to a gene: 4. The CDR3 consists of 16 residues. The germline V gene has CDR1 SGDLS and CDR2 YYNGEE. CDR3 sequence: CASSVATTSGRETQYF. The CDR3 region has the DNA TGTGCCAGCAGCGTAGCTACGACTAGCGGGAGGGAGACCCAGTACTTC. Full variable domain (rest looked up from reference TRBV9 and TRBJ2-5): DSGVTQTPKHLITATGQRVTLRCSPRSGDLSVYWYQQSLDQGLQFLIQYYNGEERAKGNILERFSAQQFPDLHSELNLSSLELGDSALYFCASSVATTSGRETQYFGPGTRLLVL.

The chain uses TRBV18 and TRBJ2-2; 7 positions match TRBD2. This CDR3 region has 16 residues. The V gene's germline CDR1 is KGHSH and CDR2 LQKENI. The ends lost 1 base at V and 3 bases at J; junction bases unmatched: 5. The DNA for the CDR3 is TGTGCCAGCTCACCACGTCTAGGGAGGGACACCGGGGAGCTGTTTTTT. This gives the protein CASSPRLGRDTGELFF.

The rearrangement joins TRBV18 to TRBJ2-5; 7 bases are a match to TRBD2. CDR1 and CDR2 (germline): KGHSH, LQKENI. V shed 2 bases, J shed 4 bases, and the junction held 7 bases outside the gene matches. CDR3 length equals 15 residues. Here the CDR3 reads CASSPEGRAGETQYF. The DNA of the CDR3 is TGTGCCAGCTCACCAGAAGGGAGGGCCGGAGAGACCCAGTACTTC.

The genes are TRBV29-1 and TRBJ2-2; possibly TRBD1 for D (6 bases). CDR1 and CDR2 (germline): SQVTM, ANQGSEA. Between the trimmed V and J ends, which lost 5 bases and 0 bases, there was a span of 13 bases. The CDR3 has 15 residues. CDR3 amino acids: CSVNEGQTNTGELFF. The DNA for the CDR3 is TGCAGCGTTAATGAAGGACAGACGAACACCGGGGAGCTGTTTTTT.

This chain joins TRBV7-2 and TRBJ1-1, with D uncertain. V lost 3 bases and J lost 0, with 14 bases in between. CDR3 size: 16 residues. Germline V gene lookup returns CDR1 SGHTA and CDR2 FQGNSA. The CDR3 DNA is TGTGCCAGCAGCTTCTTGCGGGGAGCAATGAACACTGAAGCTTTCTTT. Translation: CASSFLRGAMNTEAFF.

The J gene is TRBJ2-7, the V gene TRBV21-1; the table gives TRBD1 as D, unverified against the DNA. TRBV21-1 is termed a pseudogene. The length of the CDR3 is 16 residues. For the CDR3, the DNA is TGTGCCAGCAGCAAATTAGGGGCTGCCCGAAGGGACGAGCAGTACTTC. This sequence encodes CASSKLGAARRDEQYF.

The rearrangement joins TRBV19 to TRBJ2-2; D possibly corresponds to TRBD2 (6 bases). Looked up from germline, CDR1 is LNHDA and CDR2 is SQIVND (reference sequence). The length of the CDR3 is 15 residues. Trimming removed 5 bases at V and 2 bases at J, with 12 bases between. The CDR3 region has the DNA TGTGCCAGTAGTTTATCCGGGACTAACACCGGGGAGCTGTTTTTT. Residues: CASSLSGTNTGELFF.

The J gene is TRBJ2-7, the V gene TRBV5-4, with 12 bases fitting TRBD1. Germline loops: CDR1 SGHNT, CDR2 YYREEE (reference sequence). CDR3 size: 16 residues. The ends lost 10 bases at V and 2 bases at J; junction bases unmatched: 13. DNA for the CDR3: TGTGCCTACACCCCTCGGGGACAGGGGGCGGCCTACGAGCAGTACTTC. Amino acid sequence: CAYTPRGQGAAYEQYF.

This clone has a single count. The rearrangement joins TRBV2 to TRBJ2-7; 7 bases align to TRBD2. J was trimmed by 1 base and V by 6 bases; bases with no gene match: 3. The CDR3 is 13 amino acids. CDR1 SNHLY and CDR2 FYNNEI come from the germline V gene. This chain's CDR3 is CASRLATSYEQYF. The CDR3 bases are TGTGCCAGCAGACTAGCGACTTCCTACGAGCAGTACTTC. Using reference TRBV2 and TRBJ2-7 for the parts outside the CDR3, the full variable domain is EPEVTQTPSHQVTQMGQEVILRCVPISNHLYFYWYRQILGQKVEFLVSFYNNEISEKSEIFDDQFSVERPDGSNFTLKIRSTKLEDSAMYFCASRLATSYEQYFGPGTRLTVT.

This CDR3 is CASRSWETGSHTQYF. CDR3 nucleotides: TGTGCCAGCAGAAGTTGGGAGACGGGATCTCATACGCAGTATTTT. The chain recombines TRBV28 with TRBJ2-3, with TRBD2 as a possible D gene (5 bases). The ends were cut back, 6 bases at V and 7 bases at J, with 20 bases in the middle. Germline CDR1 reads MDHEN; CDR2 reads SYDVKM. The CDR3 runs to 15 residues. The variable domain in full, with the rest retrieved from reference TRBV28 and TRBJ2-3, is DVKVTQSSRYLVKRTGEKVFLECVQDMDHENMFWYRQDPGLGLRLIYFSYDVKMKEKGDIPEGYSVSREKKERFSLILESASTNQTSMYLCASRSWETGSHTQYFGPGTRLTVL.

V is TRBV5-1 and J is TRBJ2-1; 9 bases fit TRBD2. CDR1 and CDR2 (germline): SGHRS, YFSETQ. CDR3 length equals 17 residues. Trimming removed 3 bases from V and 5 bases from J; junction bases left unmatched: 12. CDR3 bases: TGCGCCAGCAGCTCACCCCACGGCGGGAGGGATAACAATGAGCAGTTCTTC. Protein: CASSSPHGGRDNNEQFF.

This clone came up once. The CDR3 coding sequence is TGTGCCAGCAGTTTCTCACAGGTAGCTTATGGCTACACCTTC. Its protein is CASSFSQVAYGYTF. J is TRBJ1-2 and V is TRBV27, with a weak D call TRBD1 (5 bases). Trimming removed 3 bases at V and 5 bases at J, with 13 bases between. CDR1 is MNHEY, CDR2 SMNVEV, per germline (reference sequence). CDR3 length: 14 amino acids.

The chain couples TRBV6-5 to TRBJ1-4; the D gene is possibly TRBD1 (6 bases). Deletions cut 4 bases from V and 3 bases from J, with 9 bases between. The CDR3 covers 14 residues. Germline V CDR1 and CDR2: MNHEY, SVGAGI. The CDR3 spells CASSWDTANEKLFF. The DNA for the CDR3 is TGTGCCAGCAGTTGGGACACCGCTAATGAAAAACTGTTTTTT.

The chain recombines TRBV19 with TRBJ2-7, with D possibly being TRBD1 (6 bases). Deletions cut 10 bases from V and 5 bases from J, with 15 bases between. Germline CDR1 reads LNHDA; CDR2 reads SQIVND (reference sequence). The CDR3 covers 12 residues. The CDR3 spells CATGQGLDEQYF. CDR3 DNA sequence: TGTGCCACCGGCCAGGGGCTTGACGAGCAGTACTTC.

The chain has TRBV25-1 and TRBJ2-1, with 9 bases aligning to TRBD2. The CDR3 is made up of 13 amino acids. V gave up 5 bases and J gave up 15 bases; unmatched junction bases: 11. Germline V gives CDR1 MGHDK, CDR2 SYGVNS. CDR3 protein: CASSSPAGGFWFF. The CDR3 region has the DNA TGTGCCAGCAGTAGCCCAGCGGGGGGCTTCTGGTTCTTC.

In its sample, this clone was seen a few times. This chain links TRBV11-3 with TRBJ2-7, with a tentative D call TRBD1 (6 bases). The CDR3 totals 14 residues. Trimming cost V 5 bases and J 3 bases, with 14 bases left between them. Germline V gene lookup returns CDR1 SGHNT and CDR2 YENEEA. CDR3 coding DNA: TGTGCCAGCAGCGTAGGACAGTTGAACTACGAGCAGTACTTC. Residues: CASSVGQLNYEQYF.

This chain uses TRBV30 with TRBJ2-7; 9 nucleotides agree with TRBD2. Germline values: CDR1 GTSNPN, CDR2 SVGIG (reference sequence). With 4 bases clipped from V and 3 bases from J, the junction kept 7 bases outside the gene matches. The CDR3 is 14 residues long. The CDR3 reads CAWKGLAGNYEQYF. Here the CDR3 DNA reads TGTGCCTGGAAAGGGCTAGCGGGGAACTACGAGCAGTACTTC.